A single count supports the clone carrying this TCR beta chain. No antigen is known for it. Measured with immunoSEQ multiplex PCR; TCRdb has only the in-frame clones, and not every one. Here the sample spans roughly 74,000 clones, over 80% being singletons. These data belong to a study of OX40 agonist ivuxolimab in advanced cancers. Background on the study: Among those enrolled, mean age was about 63 years (range about 23 to 85) and approximately 83% were male.

General study points: Some nonresponders also had low normalized T-cell clonal expansion. Expanded clones were, on average, more numerous among CD8+ T cells than CD4+.

This material consisted of CD4+ or CD8+ T cells sorted from blood, taken in a trial of the OX40 agonist ivuxolimab. This sequence originates from an adult with an advanced solid tumor such as melanoma, head and neck, liver or kidney cancer.

The CDR3 spells CASSWSSPGQFF. DNA of the CDR3: TGTGCCAGCAGTTGGAGTTCCCCAGGGCAGTTCTTC. This chain links TRBV7-9 with TRBJ2-1; D gene uncertain. V was cut by 6 bases and J by 12 bases, with 15 bases left in between. Germline CDR1 and CDR2: SEHNR and FQNEAQ (reference sequence). The CDR3 runs 12 residues.